This T cell receptor beta chain was sequenced for a study of CD8 T cells in Susac syndrome. Sequencing of TCR beta was performed on blood CD8+ and CD4+ T cells. Reverse transcription of roughly 0.5 to 1 ug RNA was carried out with random hexamers. By means of immunoSEQ multiplex PCR, TCR beta CDR3 spanning 54 Vbeta and 13 Jbeta underwent amplification. TCRdb used MiXCR to reprocess the immunoSEQ multiplex PCR reads, holding one entry per CDR3 protein. The data contain approximately 200,000 distinct CDR3 sequences, around 95% of them singletons. Germline V gene data show CDR1 as SGHTA and CDR2 as FQGNSA. The ends were cut back, 2 bases at V and 1 base at J, with 17 bases in the middle. This CDR3 is 17 amino acids long.

The chain employs TRBV7-2 and TRBJ1-1; D perhaps matches TRBD1 (5 bases). The clonotype was recovered from a human donor with multiple sclerosis. The sequenced material came from CD4+ T cells from PBMCs. This CDR3 reads CASSLSSMGGRNTEAFF. CDR3 nucleotide sequence: TGTGCCAGCAGCTTATCAAGTATGGGGGGGAGGAACACTGAAGCTTTCTTT.